The present entry profiles one T cell receptor beta chain with its context. This entry belongs to a study of blood T cell repertoires in COVID-19. In the study overall: Spain, Italy and the United States supplied samples that represented acute and convalescent COVID-19. Sample material is recorded as cDNA or gDNA derived from T cells, B-cell-depleted T cells, or PBMCs.

As originally analysed: Estimates of nucleated cell counts were drawn from the amplification of reference gene primers. The assay was immunoSEQ multiplex PCR, and TCRdb's table has in-frame clones only and misses some. V and J calls and clone size are given by that table; D and trimming were obtained from the DNA. The sample lists around 12,000 clones, around 89% occurring once. The sequencing input was peripheral blood. The receptor comes from a human donor with active COVID-19. The donor label of this sample is uncertain.

CDR3 loop: CATSSAQGARETQYF. The CDR3 coding sequence is TGTGCCACCAGCAGCGCCCAGGGGGCCCGGGAGACCCAGTACTTC. This sequence joins TRBV15 and TRBJ2-5, with TRBD1 identical over 8 bases. V lost 3 bases, J lost 5 bases, and 8 bases stayed unmatched. Germline V CDR1 and CDR2: LNHNV, YYDKDF (reference sequence). This CDR3 spans 15 amino acids.